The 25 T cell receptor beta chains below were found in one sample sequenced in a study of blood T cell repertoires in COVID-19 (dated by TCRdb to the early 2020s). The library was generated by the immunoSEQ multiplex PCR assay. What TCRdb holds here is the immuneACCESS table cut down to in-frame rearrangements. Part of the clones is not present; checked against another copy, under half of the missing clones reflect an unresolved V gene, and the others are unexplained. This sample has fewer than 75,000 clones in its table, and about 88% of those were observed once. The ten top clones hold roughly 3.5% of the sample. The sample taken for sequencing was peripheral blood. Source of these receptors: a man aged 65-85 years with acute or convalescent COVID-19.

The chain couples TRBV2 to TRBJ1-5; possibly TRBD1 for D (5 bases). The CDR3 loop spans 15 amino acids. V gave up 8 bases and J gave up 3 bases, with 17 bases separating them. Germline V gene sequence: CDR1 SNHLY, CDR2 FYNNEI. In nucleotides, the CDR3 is TGTGCCAGCGGATTACAGGTGAGGCTCAATCAGCCCCAGCATTTT. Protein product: CASGLQVRLNQPQHF.

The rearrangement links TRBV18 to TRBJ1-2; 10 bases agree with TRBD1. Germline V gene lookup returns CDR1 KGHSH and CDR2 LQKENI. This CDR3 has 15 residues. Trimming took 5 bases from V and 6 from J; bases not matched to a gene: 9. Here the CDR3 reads CASSATGGGADGYTF. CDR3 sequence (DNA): TGTGCCAGCTCAGCGACAGGGGGCGGTGCGGATGGCTACACCTTC.

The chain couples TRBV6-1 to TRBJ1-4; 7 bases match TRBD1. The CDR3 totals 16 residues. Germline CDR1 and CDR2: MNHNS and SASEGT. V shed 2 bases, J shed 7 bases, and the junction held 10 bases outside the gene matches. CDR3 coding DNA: TGTGCCAGCAGTGAAAGCGGAGGGGGCTGGTCTGAAAAACTGTTTTTT. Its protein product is CASSESGGGWSEKLFF.

The CDR3 region is CASPTGGKTNYGYTF. The DNA for the CDR3 is TGTGCCAGCCCCACAGGGGGCAAAACGAACTATGGCTACACCTTC. V gene TRBV21-1 combines with J gene TRBJ1-2; TRBD1, as called in the table, went unchecked against the DNA. TRBV21-1 is noted as a pseudogene. CDR3 size: 15 residues.

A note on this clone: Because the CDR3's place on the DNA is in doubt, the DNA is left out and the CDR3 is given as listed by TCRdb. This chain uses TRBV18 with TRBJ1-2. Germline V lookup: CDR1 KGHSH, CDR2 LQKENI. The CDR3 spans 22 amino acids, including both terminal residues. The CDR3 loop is CASSPSRNLYGYTFGSGGGYTF.

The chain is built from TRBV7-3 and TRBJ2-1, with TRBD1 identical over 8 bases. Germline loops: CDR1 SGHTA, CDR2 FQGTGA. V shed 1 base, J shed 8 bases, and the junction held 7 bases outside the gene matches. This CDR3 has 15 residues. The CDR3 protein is CASSLRQGPPDEQFF. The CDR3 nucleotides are TGTGCCAGCAGCTTAAGACAGGGGCCACCAGATGAGCAGTTCTTC.

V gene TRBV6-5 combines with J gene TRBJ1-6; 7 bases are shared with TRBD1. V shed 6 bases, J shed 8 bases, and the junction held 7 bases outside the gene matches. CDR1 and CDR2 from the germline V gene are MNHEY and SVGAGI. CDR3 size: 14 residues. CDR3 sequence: CASRPGQRYSPLHF. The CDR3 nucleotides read TGTGCCAGCAGACCGGGACAGAGATATTCACCCCTCCACTTT.

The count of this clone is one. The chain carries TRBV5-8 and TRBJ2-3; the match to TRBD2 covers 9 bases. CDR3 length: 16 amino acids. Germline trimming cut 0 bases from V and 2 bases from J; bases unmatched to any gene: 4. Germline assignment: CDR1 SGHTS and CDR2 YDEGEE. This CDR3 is CASSLGLAVNTDTQYF. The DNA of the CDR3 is TGTGCCAGCAGCTTGGGACTAGCGGTGAACACAGATACGCAGTATTTT.

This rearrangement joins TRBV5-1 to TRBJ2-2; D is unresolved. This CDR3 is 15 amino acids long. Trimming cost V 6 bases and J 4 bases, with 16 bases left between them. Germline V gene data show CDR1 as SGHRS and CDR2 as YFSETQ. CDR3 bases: TGCGCCAGCATTGAGAGTCCTCGCGTCACCGGGGAGCTGTTTTTT. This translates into CASIESPRVTGELFF.

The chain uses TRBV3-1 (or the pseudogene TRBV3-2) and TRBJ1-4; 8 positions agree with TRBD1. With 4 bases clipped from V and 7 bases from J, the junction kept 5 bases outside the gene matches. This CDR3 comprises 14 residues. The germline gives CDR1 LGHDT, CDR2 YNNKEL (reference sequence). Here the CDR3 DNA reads TGTGCCAGCAGCCGGGGACAGGTTGGTGAAAAACTGTTTTTT. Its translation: CASSRGQVGEKLFF.

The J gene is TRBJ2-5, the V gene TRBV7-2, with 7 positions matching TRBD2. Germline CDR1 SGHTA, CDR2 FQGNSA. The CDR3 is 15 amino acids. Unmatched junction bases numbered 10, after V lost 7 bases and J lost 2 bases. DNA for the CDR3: TGTGCCAGCACCCAACAACGGGGGGTACAAGAGACCCAGTACTTC. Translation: CASTQQRGVQETQYF.

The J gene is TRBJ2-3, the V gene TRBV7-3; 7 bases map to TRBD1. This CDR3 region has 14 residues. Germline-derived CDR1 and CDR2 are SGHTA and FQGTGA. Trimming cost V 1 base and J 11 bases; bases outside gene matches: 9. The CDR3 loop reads CASSLISGQFKQYF. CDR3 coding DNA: TGTGCCAGCAGCTTAATCTCGGGACAGTTTAAGCAGTATTTT.

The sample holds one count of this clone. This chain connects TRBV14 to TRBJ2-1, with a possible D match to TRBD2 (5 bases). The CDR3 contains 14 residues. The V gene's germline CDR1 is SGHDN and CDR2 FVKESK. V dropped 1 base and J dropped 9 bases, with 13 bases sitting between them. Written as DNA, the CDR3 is TGTGCCAGCAGCCAAGCTCGAGGGTTGAGTGAGCAGTTCTTC. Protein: CASSQARGLSEQFF. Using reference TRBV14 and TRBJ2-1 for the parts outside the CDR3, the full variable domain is EAGVTQFPSHSVIEKGQTVTLRCDPISGHDNLYWYRRVMGKEIKFLLHFVKESKQDESGMPNNRFLAERTGGTYSTLKVQPAELEDSGVYFCASSQARGLSEQFFGPGTRLTVL.

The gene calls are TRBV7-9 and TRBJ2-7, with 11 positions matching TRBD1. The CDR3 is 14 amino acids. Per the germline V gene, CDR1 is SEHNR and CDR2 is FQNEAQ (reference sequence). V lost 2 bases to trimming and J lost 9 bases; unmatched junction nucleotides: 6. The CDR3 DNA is TGTGCCAGCAGCTTACCGGGACAGGGGGTGGTGCAGTACTTC. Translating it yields CASSLPGQGVVQYF.

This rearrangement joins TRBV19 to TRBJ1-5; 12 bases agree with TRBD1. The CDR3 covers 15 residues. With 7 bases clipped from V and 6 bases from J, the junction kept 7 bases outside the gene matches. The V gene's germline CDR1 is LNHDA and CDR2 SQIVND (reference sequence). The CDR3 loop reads CASTGTGGAGQPQHF. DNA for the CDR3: TGTGCCAGTACGGGGACAGGGGGCGCCGGTCAGCCCCAGCATTTT. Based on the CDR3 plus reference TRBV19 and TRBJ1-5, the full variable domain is DGGITQSPKYLFRKEGQNVTLSCEQNLNHDAMYWYRQDPGQGLRLIYYSQIVNDFQKGDIAEGYSVSREKKESFPLTVTSAQKNPTAFYLCASTGTGGAGQPQHFGDGTRLSIL.

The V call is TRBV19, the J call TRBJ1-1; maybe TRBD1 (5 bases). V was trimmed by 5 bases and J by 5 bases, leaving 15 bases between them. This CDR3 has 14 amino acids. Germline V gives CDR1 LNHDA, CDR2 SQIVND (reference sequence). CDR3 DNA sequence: TGTGCCAGTAGTTCGACGACAGAACGGACTGAAGCTTTCTTT. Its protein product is CASSSTTERTEAFF.

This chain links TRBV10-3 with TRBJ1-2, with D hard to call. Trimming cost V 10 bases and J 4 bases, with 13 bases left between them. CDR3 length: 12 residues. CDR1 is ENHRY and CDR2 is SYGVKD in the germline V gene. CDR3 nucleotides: TGTGCCACCGCCCGGTTGTTCTATGGCTACACCTTC. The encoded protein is CATARLFYGYTF.

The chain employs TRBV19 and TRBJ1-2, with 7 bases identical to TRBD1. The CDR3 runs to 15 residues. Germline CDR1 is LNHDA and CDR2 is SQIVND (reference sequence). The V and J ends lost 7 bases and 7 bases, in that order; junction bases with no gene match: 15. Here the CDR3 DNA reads TGTGCCAGTAAAGCCCCGGGACAGTTAAGTAGTGGCTACACCTTC. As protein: CASKAPGQLSSGYTF.

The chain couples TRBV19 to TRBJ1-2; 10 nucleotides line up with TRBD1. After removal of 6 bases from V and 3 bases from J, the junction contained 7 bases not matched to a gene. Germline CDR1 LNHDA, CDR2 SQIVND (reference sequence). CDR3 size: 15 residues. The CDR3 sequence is CASRPAGQGDYGYTF. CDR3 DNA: TGTGCCAGTAGGCCGGCAGGACAGGGGGACTATGGCTACACCTTC. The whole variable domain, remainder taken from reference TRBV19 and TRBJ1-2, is DGGITQSPKYLFRKEGQNVTLSCEQNLNHDAMYWYRQDPGQGLRLIYYSQIVNDFQKGDIAEGYSVSREKKESFPLTVTSAQKNPTAFYLCASRPAGQGDYGYTFGSGTRLTVV.

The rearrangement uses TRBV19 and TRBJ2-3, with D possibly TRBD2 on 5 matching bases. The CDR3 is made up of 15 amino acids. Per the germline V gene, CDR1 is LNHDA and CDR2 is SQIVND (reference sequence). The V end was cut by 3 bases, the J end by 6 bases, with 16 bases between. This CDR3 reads CASSMIRQPGDTQYF. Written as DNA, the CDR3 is TGTGCCAGTAGTATGATCCGGCAGCCGGGGGATACGCAGTATTTT.

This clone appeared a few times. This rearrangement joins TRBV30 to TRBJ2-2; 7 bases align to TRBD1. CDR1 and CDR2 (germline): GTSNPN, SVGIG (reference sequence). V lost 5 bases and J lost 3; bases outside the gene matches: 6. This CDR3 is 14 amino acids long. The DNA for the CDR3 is TGTGCCTGGCTCGACAGGGCGGACACCGGGGAGCTGTTTTTT. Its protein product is CAWLDRADTGELFF.

CDR3 coding DNA: TGTGCCAGCAGTTTCGGCGTCGGGGGCACAGATACGCAGTATTTT. Its translation is CASSFGVGGTDTQYF. The chain links TRBV6-2 or TRBV6-3 to TRBJ2-3; tentative D call: TRBD2 (5 bases). The CDR3 has 15 residues. V lost 4 bases and J lost 1, with 12 bases in between. In germline, CDR1 is MNHEY, CDR2 SVGEGT.

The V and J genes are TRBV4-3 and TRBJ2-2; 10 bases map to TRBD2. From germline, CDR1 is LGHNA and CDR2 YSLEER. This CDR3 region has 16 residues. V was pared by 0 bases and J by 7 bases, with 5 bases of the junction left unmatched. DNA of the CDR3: TGCGCCAGCAGCCAAGAAGCTAGCGGGGGTTTCGGGGAGCTGTTTTTT. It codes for CASSQEASGGFGELFF.

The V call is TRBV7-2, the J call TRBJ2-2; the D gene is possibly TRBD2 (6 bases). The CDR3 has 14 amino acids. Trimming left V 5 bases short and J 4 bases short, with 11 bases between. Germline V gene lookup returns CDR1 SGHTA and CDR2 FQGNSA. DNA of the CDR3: TGTGCCAGCAGCCCGAGGAGGGTCACCGGGGAGCTGTTTTTT. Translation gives CASSPRRVTGELFF.

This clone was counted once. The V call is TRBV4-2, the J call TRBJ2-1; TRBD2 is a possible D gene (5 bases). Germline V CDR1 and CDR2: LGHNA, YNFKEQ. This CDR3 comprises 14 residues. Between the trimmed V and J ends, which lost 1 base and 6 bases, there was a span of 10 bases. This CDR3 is CASSQGLASNEQFF. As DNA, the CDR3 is TGTGCCAGCAGCCAAGGGCTAGCAAGCAATGAGCAGTTCTTC.